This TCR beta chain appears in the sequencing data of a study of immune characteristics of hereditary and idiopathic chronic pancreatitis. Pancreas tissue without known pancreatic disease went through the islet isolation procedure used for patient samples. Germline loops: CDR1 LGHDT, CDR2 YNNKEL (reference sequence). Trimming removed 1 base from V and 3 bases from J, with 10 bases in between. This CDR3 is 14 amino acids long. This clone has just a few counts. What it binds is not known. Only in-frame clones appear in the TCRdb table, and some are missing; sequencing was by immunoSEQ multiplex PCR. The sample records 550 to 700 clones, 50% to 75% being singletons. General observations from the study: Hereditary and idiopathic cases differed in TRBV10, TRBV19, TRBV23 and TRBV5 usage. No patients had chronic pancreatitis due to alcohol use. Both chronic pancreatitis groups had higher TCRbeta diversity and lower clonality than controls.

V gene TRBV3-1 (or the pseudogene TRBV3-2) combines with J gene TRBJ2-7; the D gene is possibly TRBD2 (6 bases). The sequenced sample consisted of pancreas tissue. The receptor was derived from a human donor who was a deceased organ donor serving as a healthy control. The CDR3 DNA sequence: TGTGCCAGCAGCCAAGGACTAGGAAACTACGAGCAGTACTTC. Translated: CASSQGLGNYEQYF.